Each of the 20 T cell receptor beta chains below was sequenced from the same sample in a study of shared clonotypes between healthy human individuals. Generated by immunoSEQ multiplex PCR, the TCRdb table keeps only in-frame clones and is missing some. The sample includes 730,000 or so clones, roughly 78% of them seen just once. Sequencing input: memory CD4+ T cells sorted from blood. Subset reported: CD45RA-negative fraction. The receptors stem from a woman aged 25 to 45 in good health.

This sequence joins TRBV18 and TRBJ1-2; D is ambiguous. Germline V lookup: CDR1 KGHSH, CDR2 LQKENI. The V and J ends lost 1 base and 0 bases respectively, with 12 bases between them. CDR3 length: 16 residues. The CDR3 region has the DNA TGTGCCAGCTCACCACAGGAGCGTCCCCCTAACTATGGCTACACCTTC. Translated, it gives CASSPQERPPNYGYTF.

This clone was observed a single time. The gene calls are TRBV18 and TRBJ2-1; 13 positions agree with TRBD2. V lost 6 bases, J lost 6 bases, and 5 bases stayed unmatched. From germline, CDR1 is KGHSH and CDR2 LQKENI. The CDR3 runs to 15 residues. The CDR3 protein is CASSRTSGRANEQFF. CDR3 DNA sequence: TGTGCCAGCTCGCGTACTAGCGGGAGGGCCAATGAGCAGTTCTTC. Based on the CDR3 plus reference TRBV18 and TRBJ2-1, the full variable domain is NAGVMQNPRHLVRRRGQEARLRCSPMKGHSHVYWYRQLPEEGLKFMVYLQKENIIDESGMPKERFSAEFPKEGPSILRIQQVVRGDSAAYFCASSRTSGRANEQFFGPGTRLTVL.

The gene calls are TRBV2 and TRBJ1-1; 7 bases fit TRBD1. Trimming removed 6 bases from V and 2 bases from J; junction bases left unmatched: 9. The CDR3 covers 15 residues. Germline CDR1 reads SNHLY; CDR2 reads FYNNEI. The CDR3 region has the DNA TGTGCCAGCAGGCCTAGTACAGGGGTCAACACTGAAGCTTTCTTT. Protein product: CASRPSTGVNTEAFF.

This clone showed up just a few times. J is TRBJ1-3 and V is TRBV7-8; D might be TRBD1 (6 bases). Germline CDR1 SGHVS, CDR2 FQNEAQ. The CDR3 length is 15 residues. Trimming shortened V by 0 bases and J by 4 bases, and 10 bases separated the two germline ends. The CDR3 region has the DNA TGTGCCAGCAGCTTAGCGGGGGGGCTCGGAAACACCATATATTTT. The encoded protein is CASSLAGGLGNTIYF.

Turning to this clone: Relative to the germline gene, one junction end is altered; a read error may explain this. This rearrangement joins TRBV6-1 to TRBJ1-1; D unresolved. In germline, CDR1 is MNHNS, CDR2 SASEGT. This CDR3 has 13 amino acids. CDR3 in amino acids: CASSDMGNPEAFF. CDR3 coding DNA: TGTGCCAGCAGTGATATGGGGAACCCTGAAGCTTTCTTT.

The chain recombines TRBV30 with TRBJ2-5; D remains unclear. TRBJ2-7 matches the DNA end more closely, so the J call is doubtful. The CDR3 loop spans 15 amino acids. Germline V gene data show CDR1 as GTSNPN and CDR2 as SVGIG (reference sequence). CDR3 amino acids: CACLGALTALGEQYF. For the CDR3, the DNA is TGTGCCTGTCTAGGCGCCTTAACCGCATTGGGCGAGCAGTACTTC.

A note on this clone: A far larger clone is one nucleotide away, so this likely arose from a read error. The J gene is TRBJ2-7, the V gene TRBV7-3; TRBD2 matches at 7 bases. CDR1 SGHTA and CDR2 FQGTGA come from the germline V gene. The trim removed 3 bases at V and 0 bases at J, leaving 2 bases unmatched. The CDR3 consists of 14 residues. The CDR3 nucleotides are TGTGCCAGCAGCTTTCAGCGGGACTCCTACGAGCAGTACTTC. It translates to CASSFQRDSYEQYF.

V and J are TRBV7-9 and TRBJ2-3; 7 bases align to TRBD1. Trimming removed 5 bases from V and 6 bases from J; junction bases left unmatched: 11. Germline V lookup: CDR1 SEHNR, CDR2 FQNEAQ (reference sequence). This CDR3 is 15 amino acids long. CDR3 loop: CASSPGTVQPDTQYF. In nucleotides, the CDR3 is TGTGCCAGCAGCCCCGGGACAGTTCAGCCGGATACGCAGTATTTT.

This clone was observed a single time. This chain joins TRBV25-1 and TRBJ2-7; tentative D call: TRBD2 (7 bases). Trimming left V 6 bases short and J 6 bases short, with 18 bases between. Germline-derived CDR1 and CDR2 are MGHDK and SYGVNS. The CDR3 contains 14 residues. The CDR3 is CASRSRGAGTEQYF. CDR3 nucleotide sequence: TGTGCCAGCAGATCTCGGGGGGCCGGAACCGAGCAGTACTTC.

The chain employs TRBV18 and TRBJ2-5; 9 bases map to TRBD2. CDR1 is KGHSH, CDR2 LQKENI, per germline. J gave up 7 bases and V 5 bases, and 11 bases lay outside the gene matches. The CDR3 is 15 amino acids. The CDR3 bases are TGTGCCAGCTCAATGACTAGCGGCGAGGGGGGGACCCAGTACTTC. Amino acids: CASSMTSGEGGTQYF.

The gene calls are TRBV30 and TRBJ2-7, with TRBD1 matching over 7 bases. The CDR3 is 12 residues long. The ends lost 4 bases at V and 1 base at J; junction bases unmatched: 1. CDR1 GTSNPN and CDR2 SVGIG come from the germline V gene (reference sequence). CDR3 region: CAWNRGSYEQYF. The CDR3 DNA follows: TGTGCCTGGAACAGGGGATCCTACGAGCAGTACTTC.

This chain uses TRBV30 with TRBJ2-1; D is tentatively TRBD1 or TRBD2 (5 bases each). The V gene's germline CDR1 is GTSNPN and CDR2 SVGIG (reference sequence). Between the trimmed V and J ends, which lost 0 bases and 8 bases, there was a span of 20 bases. The length of the CDR3 is 16 residues. The CDR3 here is CAWSVLGDGHFDEQFF. CDR3 in DNA: TGTGCCTGGAGTGTACTGGGGGACGGCCATTTTGATGAGCAGTTCTTC.

This rearrangement joins TRBV14 to TRBJ2-4, with D hard to call. CDR1 and CDR2 (germline): SGHDN, FVKESK. The CDR3 consists of 14 residues. Trimming stripped 1 base from V and 6 bases from J, with 10 bases between. The CDR3 loop is CASSQGSVGNIQYF. The CDR3 bases are TGTGCCAGCAGCCAAGGGTCTGTGGGAAACATTCAGTACTTC.

This chain links TRBV30 with TRBJ2-7, with 10 bases identical to TRBD2. The germline V gene encodes CDR1 GTSNPN and CDR2 SVGIG (reference sequence). The CDR3 sequence is 12 residues long. V lost 7 bases, J lost 2 bases, and 2 bases stayed unmatched. DNA of the CDR3: TGTGCCTCCCTAGCGGGAGCCTACGAGCAGTACTTC. As protein: CASLAGAYEQYF.

As concerns this clone: A single base separates this from a much larger clone, so it may be a read error. The chain employs TRBV7-6 and TRBJ1-5; no firm D call. CDR3 length equals 13 residues. Germline V gene lookup returns CDR1 SGHVS and CDR2 FNYEAQ. With 5 bases removed from V and 1 base from J, the gap between germline ends came to 6 bases. In DNA form, the CDR3 reads TGTGCCAGCAGCGCGGGCAGCAATCAGCCCCAGCATTTT. Its translation: CASSAGSNQPQHF.

This clone was counted between two and nine times. The chain combines TRBV19 with TRBJ1-5; D uncertain. Per the germline V gene, CDR1 is LNHDA and CDR2 is SQIVND (reference sequence). This CDR3 contains 13 residues. V lost 5 bases and J lost 1, with 6 bases in between. This CDR3 is CASSQPSNQPQHF. CDR3 DNA sequence: TGTGCCAGTAGTCAGCCGAGCAATCAGCCCCAGCATTTT.

This chain uses TRBV4-1 with TRBJ2-7, with 11 bases lining up with TRBD2. This CDR3 has 15 residues. Unmatched junction bases numbered 5, after V lost 4 bases and J lost 3 bases. Per the germline V gene, CDR1 is MGHRA and CDR2 is YSYEKL. The CDR3 spells CASSRAGLAGYEQYF. The CDR3 region has the DNA TGCGCCAGCAGCCGAGCCGGACTAGCGGGCTACGAGCAGTACTTC.

The CDR3 is CAWSVRGSSYNSPLHF. CDR3 DNA sequence: TGTGCCTGGAGTGTACGAGGGAGCTCCTATAATTCACCCCTCCACTTT. This chain links TRBV30 with TRBJ1-6; D not certain. The CDR3 has 16 amino acids. The V end was cut by 0 bases, the J end by 0 bases, with 9 bases between. Germline V lookup: CDR1 GTSNPN, CDR2 SVGIG (reference sequence).

The chain recombines TRBV7-7 with TRBJ2-5, with a tentative D call TRBD2 (6 bases). Between the trimmed V and J ends, which lost 5 bases and 2 bases, there was a span of 21 bases. The CDR3 has 17 residues. Per the germline V gene, CDR1 is SSHAT and CDR2 is FNYEAQ (reference sequence). The CDR3 loop reads CASSEFKEVAEQETQYF. CDR3 coding DNA: TGTGCCAGCAGCGAGTTTAAGGAGGTAGCGGAACAAGAGACCCAGTACTTC.

This clone was counted at least ten times. V is TRBV5-1 and J is TRBJ2-2; 8 bases line up with TRBD2. With V trimmed by 4 bases and J by 6 bases, 2 bases remained unmatched. The CDR3 has 13 amino acids. Germline values: CDR1 SGHRS, CDR2 YFSETQ. The CDR3 loop is CASSQGLAGELFF. CDR3 in DNA: TGCGCCAGCAGCCAGGGACTAGCCGGGGAGCTGTTTTTT.